These 18 T cell receptor beta chains share one sample of origin, sequenced in a study. The sorted Tregs were CD4+CD25+CD127-/low cells. TCRdb called the 5' RACE reads again in MiXCR, with one record for every CDR3 protein. The sample contains 9,500 to 15,000 distinct CDR3 sequences, about 53% of which appear only once. Sequenced sample: tumor-infiltrating Tregs sorted from the breast tumor. Every receptor here comes from a female donor with breast cancer.

This clonotype has only a few counts. This sequence joins TRBV6-6 and TRBJ1-1, with TRBD1 matching over 8 bases. The junction had 5 bases not matched to a gene; V was cut back by 5 bases and J by 0 bases. The CDR3 length is 15 residues. Germline CDR1 and CDR2: MNHNY and SVGAGI (reference sequence). CDR3 region: CASSPVGQVNTEAFF. The CDR3, as DNA: TGTGCCAGCAGTCCTGTGGGACAGGTGAACACTGAAGCTTTCTTT.

This clonotype was counted only a few times. The V call is TRBV5-1, the J call TRBJ2-4, with no clear D. V was pared by 0 bases and J by 7 bases, with 11 bases between. The germline V gene has CDR1 SGHRS and CDR2 YFSETQ. The CDR3 runs to 14 residues. As DNA, the CDR3 is TGCGCCAGCAGCTTGGGGCTCGCGCCTAACATTCAGTACTTC. It encodes CASSLGLAPNIQYF.

The V and J genes are TRBV4-1 and TRBJ2-2; the D is unclear. The CDR3 sequence is 13 residues long. Germline V gene sequence: CDR1 MGHRA, CDR2 YSYEKL. Trimming removed 1 base at V and 4 bases at J, with 4 bases between. CDR3 DNA sequence: TGCGCCAGCAGCCAAGTGAGCACCGGGGAGCTGTTTTTT. Translating it yields CASSQVSTGELFF.

This clonotype has only a few counts. This chain uses TRBV19 with TRBJ2-1; 8 nucleotides agree with TRBD2. The CDR3 has 19 amino acids. Looked up from germline, CDR1 is LNHDA and CDR2 is SQIVND (reference sequence). The trim removed 7 bases at V and 0 bases at J, leaving 17 bases unmatched. CDR3 nucleotides: TGTGCCAGTAAGGAGCGGGAGAGATTCCGACAGAGCTCCTACAATGAGCAGTTCTTC. Translating it yields CASKERERFRQSSYNEQFF.

The V gene is TRBV20-1, the J gene TRBJ2-1, with unresolved D. This CDR3 has 16 residues. V lost 1 base and J lost 2, with 15 bases in between. Germline-derived CDR1 and CDR2 are DFQATT and SNEGSKA (reference sequence). CDR3 bases: TGCAGTGCTAGAGGGAAAAAAGGGATCCCCTACAATGAGCAGTTCTTC. Translating gives CSARGKKGIPYNEQFF.

V usage is TRBV12-5 and J usage is TRBJ2-1; TRBD2 is a possible D gene (6 bases). The germline V gene encodes CDR1 LGHNT and CDR2 FRNRAP. Trimming cost V 0 bases and J 7 bases, with 22 bases left between them. The CDR3 runs 18 residues. The chain's CDR3 is CASGLVQFGGELANEQFF. As DNA, the CDR3 is TGTGCTAGTGGTTTGGTACAATTCGGGGGAGAGTTGGCGAATGAGCAGTTCTTC. Variable domain in full (rest from reference TRBV12-5 and TRBJ2-1): DARVTQTPRHKVTEMGQEVTMRCQPILGHNTVFWYRQTMMQGLELLAYFRNRAPLDDSGMPKDRFSAEMPDATLATLKIQPSEPRDSAVYFCASGLVQFGGELANEQFFGPGTRLTVL.

J is TRBJ2-7 and V is TRBV12-3 or TRBV12-4; D perhaps matches TRBD2 (6 bases). The CDR3 consists of 13 residues. Trimming removed 3 bases at V and 6 bases at J, with 12 bases between. The CDR3 sequence: CASSLMTSLEQYF. The CDR3 coding sequence is TGTGCCAGCAGTTTGATGACTAGTCTCGAGCAGTACTTC.

The gene calls are TRBV29-1 and TRBJ2-5; 9 bases are shared with TRBD2. Losses at the gene ends were 7 bases for V and 0 bases for J; bases not matched to a gene: 12. Germline V lookup: CDR1 SQVTM, CDR2 ANQGSEA. The CDR3 has 16 residues. The CDR3 loop is CSGDSGRGGYQETQYF. The CDR3 DNA reads as TGCAGCGGGGATAGCGGGAGAGGGGGGTACCAAGAGACCCAGTACTTC. The whole variable domain, remainder taken from reference TRBV29-1 and TRBJ2-5, is SAVISQKPSRDICQRGTSLTIQCQVDSQVTMMFWYRQQPGQSLTLIATANQGSEATYESGFVIDKFPISRPNLTFSTLTVSNMSPEDSSIYLCSGDSGRGGYQETQYFGPGTRLLVL.

This chain connects TRBV20-1 to TRBJ2-1; D is uncertain. Germline lookup yields CDR1 DFQATT and CDR2 SNEGSKA (reference sequence). This CDR3 is built from 16 residues. The V end was cut by 6 bases, the J end by 5 bases, with 23 bases between. CDR3 sequence (DNA): TGCAGTGCCACGGCCATGTTGCGGACCGACGACAATGAGCAGTTCTTC. Its protein is CSATAMLRTDDNEQFF.

The J gene is TRBJ2-3, the V gene TRBV7-2, with D possibly TRBD2 on 5 matching bases. The V gene's germline CDR1 is SGHTA and CDR2 FQGNSA. The CDR3 covers 14 residues. Trimming took 7 bases from V and 0 from J, leaving 11 bases between them. The CDR3 nucleotides are TGTGCCAGCACCGAGGGAGCTAGCACAGATACGCAGTATTTT. Translated, it gives CASTEGASTDTQYF.

The table lists this clonotype with a count of one. The chain employs TRBV4-1 and TRBJ1-4, with a tentative D call TRBD1 (5 bases). CDR3 length: 15 residues. V lost 0 bases and J 4 bases, leaving 9 bases between the germline ends. The germline V gene has CDR1 MGHRA and CDR2 YSYEKL. The CDR3 spells CASSQDPGRNEKLFF. DNA of the CDR3: TGCGCCAGCAGCCAAGATCCGGGGCGTAATGAAAAACTGTTTTTT.

This clonotype showed up just a few times. V usage is TRBV5-1 and J usage is TRBJ2-7; 7 bases are a match to TRBD1. In germline, CDR1 is SGHRS, CDR2 YFSETQ. The CDR3 totals 14 residues. V trimming: 4 bases; J trimming: 2 bases; junction bases outside the gene matches: 6. In nucleotides, the CDR3 is TGCGCCAGCAGCCAGACCCAGGGGGCCTACGAGCAGTACTTC. Translation: CASSQTQGAYEQYF.

V usage is TRBV28 and J usage is TRBJ2-1, with D possibly called TRBD1 or TRBD2 (5 bases each). The CDR3 consists of 14 residues. Trimming took 6 bases from V and 5 from J, leaving 14 bases between them. CDR1 and CDR2 from the germline V gene are MDHEN and SYDVKM. The CDR3 sequence: CASRSGAANNEQFF. CDR3 coding DNA: TGTGCCAGCAGATCCGGGGCAGCTAACAATGAGCAGTTCTTC.

The table lists this clonotype with a few counts. This chain joins TRBV20-1 and TRBJ1-6; D unclear. CDR3 length: 15 amino acids. CDR1 is DFQATT and CDR2 is SNEGSKA in the germline V gene (reference sequence). Trimming pared 3 bases from V and 0 bases from J, leaving 9 bases between. This CDR3 reads CSARARSSYNSPLHF. CDR3 nucleotide sequence: TGCAGTGCTAGGGCGCGGAGCTCCTATAATTCACCCCTCCACTTT.

The rearrangement uses TRBV5-5 and TRBJ1-3, with D perhaps matching TRBD1 (6 bases). The CDR3 is made up of 16 amino acids. Germline CDR1 reads SGHKS; CDR2 reads YYEKEE (reference sequence). V gave up 4 bases and J gave up 4 bases, with 18 bases separating them. The CDR3 spells CASSGRQQGTGNTIYF. The DNA for the CDR3 is TGTGCCAGCAGCGGACGTCAACAGGGTACAGGAAACACCATATATTTT.

The chain combines TRBV12-3 or TRBV12-4 with TRBJ1-2; D call uncertain. Deletions cut 6 bases from V and 2 bases from J, with 16 bases between. CDR3 length: 15 residues. CDR3 in amino acids: CASSPTEDPNYGYTF. The CDR3 DNA reads TGTGCCAGCAGCCCAACCGAGGACCCAAACTATGGCTACACCTTC.

The chain links TRBV25-1 to TRBJ2-5, with D uncertain. Between the trimmed V and J ends, which lost 4 bases and 5 bases, there was a span of 17 bases. The germline CDR1 and CDR2 sequences are MGHDK and SYGVNS. The CDR3 has 15 amino acids. The CDR3 bases are TGTGCCAGCAGTGGAGCTTCCAGAGGTTATGAGACCCAGTACTTC. This encodes CASSGASRGYETQYF.

The chain carries TRBV9 and TRBJ2-2; 8 bases line up with TRBD2. After removal of 2 bases from V and 5 bases from J, the junction contained 20 bases not matched to a gene. In germline, CDR1 is SGDLS, CDR2 YYNGEE. The CDR3 extends over 20 amino acids. Written as DNA, the CDR3 is TGTGCCAGCAGCGTCGCGGTCTTGAGCTCCGGGACTAGTCGTACCGGGGAGCTGTTTTTT. Its protein product is CASSVAVLSSGTSRTGELFF.